These 9 T cell receptor beta chains were all obtained from the same sample, sequenced in a study of PD-1 blockade in classical Hodgkin lymphoma. The repertoire was sequenced with immunoSEQ multiplex PCR; TCRdb's copy has only in-frame clones and lacks some. The table includes almost 95,000 clones, about 83% detected once. This sample's time point: cycle 4 day 1 (C4D1), after less than seven weeks of nivolumab. After autologous stem cell transplantation all patients relapsed, and prior brentuximab vedotin exposure differed between cohorts. Specimen: peripheral blood mononuclear cells (PBMCs), collected before the fourth cycle of nivolumab. Receptors were obtained from a human donor with classical Hodgkin lymphoma.

V usage is TRBV2 and J usage is TRBJ1-2, with 9 positions matching TRBD1. CDR3 length: 14 residues. The trim removed 6 bases at V and 8 bases at J, leaving 10 bases unmatched. From germline, CDR1 is SNHLY and CDR2 FYNNEI. The DNA for the CDR3 is TGTGCCAGCAGAATATATGACAGGGGGTTAGGCTACACCTTC. Amino acids: CASRIYDRGLGYTF.

CDR3 region: CASRVIGARDGYTF. For the CDR3, the DNA is TGTGCCAGTCGGGTCATAGGGGCCCGGGATGGCTACACCTTC. The J gene is TRBJ1-2, the V gene TRBV5-5, with D possibly being TRBD1 (5 bases). The V end was cut by 8 bases, the J end by 6 bases, with 20 bases between. CDR1 is SGHKS and CDR2 is YYEKEE in the germline V gene (reference sequence). The CDR3 totals 14 residues.

The rearrangement joins TRBV27 to TRBJ2-3; D possibly corresponds to TRBD2 (5 bases). The germline V and J ends were trimmed by 6 bases and 4 bases, with 17 bases remaining between them. Germline CDR1 is MNHEY and CDR2 is SMNVEV (reference sequence). This CDR3 contains 15 residues. The CDR3 region is CASSRLGIEADTQYF. The CDR3, as DNA: TGTGCCAGCAGCCGCCTCGGGATAGAGGCAGATACGCAGTATTTT.

The sample holds a few counts of this clone. V gene TRBV4-1 combines with J gene TRBJ2-5, with D perhaps matching TRBD1 (6 bases). The CDR3 totals 15 residues. Trimming cost V 1 base and J 0 bases, with 9 bases left between them. Germline-derived CDR1 and CDR2 are MGHRA and YSYEKL. CDR3 bases: TGCGCCAGCAGCCAAGCAGCAGGGGACCAAGAGACCCAGTACTTC. This gives the protein CASSQAAGDQETQYF.

The gene calls are TRBV7-3 and TRBJ2-7, with 7 nucleotides matching TRBD2. This CDR3 spans 14 amino acids. Per germline, CDR1 SGHTA and CDR2 FQGTGA. V was pared by 5 bases and J by 7 bases, with 11 bases of the junction left unmatched. This CDR3 is CASSLMTSLYEQYF. CDR3 nucleotides: TGTGCCAGCAGCCTGATGACTAGCCTATATGAGCAGTACTTC. Looking up the rest from reference TRBV7-3 and TRBJ2-7 gives the full variable domain: GAGVSQTPSNKVTEKGKYVELRCDPISGHTALYWYRQSLGQGPEFLIYFQGTGAADDSGLPNDRFFAVRPEGSVSTLKIQRTERGDSAVYLCASSLMTSLYEQYFGPGTRLTVT.

The rearrangement uses TRBV27 and TRBJ2-5, with 12 bases that match TRBD2. This CDR3 is built from 16 residues. Germline V lookup: CDR1 MNHEY, CDR2 SMNVEV (reference sequence). The V and J ends lost 2 bases and 5 bases, in that order; junction bases with no gene match: 6. The CDR3 reads CASSLTLAGGGETQYF. In DNA form, the CDR3 reads TGTGCCAGCAGTTTAACCCTAGCGGGAGGGGGGGAGACCCAGTACTTC.

The rearrangement uses TRBV5-1 and TRBJ1-1, with D unclear. V was shortened by 7 bases and J by 5 bases, with 12 bases between the two germline ends. This CDR3 spans 12 amino acids. Germline V gene data show CDR1 as SGHRS and CDR2 as YFSETQ. This CDR3 reads CASGRMYTEAFF. In DNA, the CDR3 is TGCGCCAGCGGTCGGATGTATACTGAAGCTTTCTTT.

The chain combines TRBV28 with TRBJ2-7; 8 bases agree with TRBD1. Trimming at V came to 8 bases and at J to 4 bases, leaving 4 bases not matched to a gene. Germline V gives CDR1 MDHEN, CDR2 SYDVKM. CDR3 length: 12 residues. CDR3 nucleotides: TGTGCCAGCGACAGGGGCGGGTACGAGCAGTACTTC. It codes for CASDRGGYEQYF.

The rearrangement uses TRBV4-2 and TRBJ2-7; unclear D gene. Germline assignment: CDR1 LGHNA and CDR2 YNFKEQ. Between the trimmed V and J ends, which lost 0 bases and 5 bases, there was a span of 11 bases. There are 14 residues in the CDR3. CDR3 region: CASSQEWAPNEQYF. As DNA, the CDR3 is TGTGCCAGCAGCCAAGAGTGGGCACCCAACGAGCAGTACTTC.